This TCR beta chain comes out of a study of T cells in Graves' hyperthyroidism and ophthalmopathy. In the study overall: Peripheral blood collection took place at initial diagnosis, before any treatment.

Germline-derived CDR1 and CDR2 are MNHNY and SVGAGI (reference sequence). The junction had 6 bases not matched to a gene; V was cut back by 3 bases and J by 4 bases. This CDR3 comprises 15 residues. Notes on the study in general: Ophthalmopathy was separated from stable hyperthyroidism by a 13 V-J model.

Template material for amplifying TCR beta CDR3 regions consisted of RNA transcripts. When the TCR CDR3 underwent first-round RT-PCR, the HTBI primer set was used. One entry per CDR3 protein, called by TCRdb with MiXCR from the multiplex PCR reads. Here the sample spans 300,000 to 450,000 distinct CDR3 sequences, roughly 25% being singletons. This clonotype was counted at least ten times. What it recognizes is unknown. Sequenced material: blood. This TCR was recovered from a man in his forties or fifties with Graves' hyperthyroidism. The rearrangement joins TRBV6-6 to TRBJ2-3; 8 nucleotides agree with TRBD2. In DNA, the CDR3 is TGTGCCAGCAGTTATCGAGCGGGAGTTGCAGATACGCAGTATTTT. It codes for CASSYRAGVADTQYF.